This is a list of T cell receptor beta chains from one sample in a study of CD8 T cells in Susac syndrome. TCRdb reprocessed the immunoSEQ multiplex PCR reads with MiXCR, giving one entry per CDR3 protein. In the table there are 250,000 to 300,000 distinct CDR3 sequences, approximately 89% of which are singletons. The sample consisted of CD8+ T cells from PBMCs. The receptors originated from a human donor with multiple sclerosis. The CDR3 runs from the conserved cysteine through the conserved F or W. D genes are given only for firm matches. Clone sizes are given selectively: once, few, many, or a class where the clone is expanded.

d_call	clone_size	v_call	j_call	cdr3_nt	cdr3_aa
TRBD1	once	TRBV5-4	TRBJ1-5	TGTGCCAGCAGCTTTCGGCAGGGGGGGCCTCGGCCCCAGCATTTT	CASSFRQGGPRPQHF
-	-	TRBV6-5	TRBJ2-7	TGTGCCAGCAGTCCACGGGAATTCGCCTACGAGCAGTACTTC	CASSPREFAYEQYF
-	-	TRBV2	TRBJ2-5	TGTGCCAGCAGACCTCGGGGTCAGACAGTTCAAGAGACCCAGTACTTC	CASRPRGQTVQETQYF
-	-	TRBV7-9	TRBJ2-1	TGTGCCAGCAGCTTAGGGACTGCTGTGGGGGAGTTCTTC	CASSLGTAVGEFF
TRBD2	-	TRBV19	TRBJ2-1	TGTGCCAGTAGTCGCGGGGGAGGAAACGAGCAGTTCTTC	CASSRGGGNEQFF
TRBD1	-	TRBV12-3/TRBV12-4	TRBJ1-1	TGTGCCAGCAGCCAGGGGGCCGTGAACACTGAAGCTTTCTTT	CASSQGAVNTEAFF
TRBD2	few	TRBV4-1	TRBJ2-7	TGCGCCAGCAGCCAAAGACCGGGACTAAGGAACGAGCAGTACTTC	CASSQRPGLRNEQYF
-	-	TRBV3-1	TRBJ2-2	TGTGCCAGCAGCCAAAAAGGCCCGAACACCGGGGAGCTGTTTTTT	CASSQKGPNTGELFF
TRBD1	-	TRBV20-1	TRBJ2-7	TGCAGTGCTAGAGGTTTCCCGGGACAGGGGTCCTACGAGCAGTACTTC	CSARGFPGQGSYEQYF
TRBD1	-	TRBV15	TRBJ1-2	TGTGCCACCAGCGGCTTATCGGGACAGGGTTCTAACTATGGCTACACCTTC	CATSGLSGQGSNYGYTF
TRBD2	-	TRBV18	TRBJ2-1	TGTGCCAGCTCACCCCTAGCGGGAGGCCCAAGTTGGGATGAGCAGTTCTTC	CASSPLAGGPSWDEQFF
-	-	TRBV7-8	TRBJ2-5	TGTGCCAGCAGCTTAGTGGCAGGGAACCAAGAGACCCAGTACTTC	CASSLVAGNQETQYF
-	-	TRBV10-3	TRBJ1-1	TGTGCCATCAATCCCGGGTGGGAAAACACTGAAGCTTTCTTT	CAINPGWENTEAFF
TRBD2	-	TRBV5-1	TRBJ2-3	TGCGCCAGCGGCCCTACTAGCGGTGGTCATACGCAGTATTTT	CASGPTSGGHTQYF
-	-	TRBV11-2	TRBJ2-5	TGTGCCAGCAGCCCGATTCGGGGTAGATGGGAGACCCAGTACTTC	CASSPIRGRWETQYF
-	-	TRBV28	TRBJ2-1	TGTGCCAGCAGTTTAGGGCAGTACCATGAGCAGTTCTTC	CASSLGQYHEQFF
-	-	TRBV19	TRBJ2-7	TGTGCCAGCCGGAATCCGTCCGGAGAGGATCAGTACTTC	CASRNPSGEDQYF
TRBD1	many	TRBV7-2	TRBJ2-2	TGTGCCAGCAGAGACAGGGGCATCAGTCAGGACACCGGGGAGCTGTTTTTT	CASRDRGISQDTGELFF
TRBD2	-	TRBV19	TRBJ2-1	TGTGCCAGTAGCCGTACCCTAGCGGGTTCATTGTATGAGCAGTTCTTC	CASSRTLAGSLYEQFF
-	-	TRBV18	TRBJ1-2	TGTGCCAGCTCACCACCGGGCTCCAGCCACTTCTATGGCTACACCTTC	CASSPPGSSHFYGYTF
TRBD1	-	TRBV27	TRBJ2-2	TGTGCCAGCAGTTTAAGCCCCGGACAGGGGAACACCGGGGAGCTGTTTTTT	CASSLSPGQGNTGELFF
TRBD2	-	TRBV6-2/TRBV6-3	TRBJ2-1	TGTGCCAGCAGTTACCTAAGCGGGGGAGGCAATGAGCAGTTCTTC	CASSYLSGGGNEQFF
-	-	TRBV13	TRBJ2-3	TGTGCCAGCAGCGATGCCGGGACTGGCACAGATACGCAGTATTTT	CASSDAGTGTDTQYF
TRBD1	-	TRBV5-4	TRBJ1-5	TGTGCCAGCAGCGCGGGACAGAATCAGCCCCAGCATTTT	CASSAGQNQPQHF
TRBD1	-	TRBV11-2	TRBJ2-5	TGTGCCAGCAGTCCGGGACAGGGGGAGTGGGAGACCCAGTACTTC	CASSPGQGEWETQYF
TRBD2	-	TRBV18	TRBJ2-5	TGTGCCAGCTCACCACGGACTAGCGCATTCGAGACCCAGTACTTC	CASSPRTSAFETQYF
-	-	TRBV9	TRBJ1-3	TGTGCCAGCAGCTTGACATGGACTTCGACCTCTGGAAACACCATATATTTT	CASSLTWTSTSGNTIYF
-	-	TRBV12-3/TRBV12-4	TRBJ1-2	TGTGCCAGCAGCCTATCAGTGAATGCTAACTATGGCTACACCTTC	CASSLSVNANYGYTF
TRBD2	-	TRBV30	TRBJ2-3	TGTGCCTGGACCCGGGGACTAGCGGACACAGATACGCAGTATTTT	CAWTRGLADTDTQYF
-	few	TRBV27	TRBJ2-1	TGTGCCAGCAGTTTAGGTGGGCCAGGCAATGAGCAGTTCTTC	CASSLGGPGNEQFF
-	-	TRBV19	TRBJ1-3	TGTGCCAGTAGTGCCGACGGGACCTCTGGAAACACCATATATTTT	CASSADGTSGNTIYF
-	-	TRBV12-3/TRBV12-4	TRBJ2-6	TGTGCCAGCAGTTTCGGGGGGGCCAACGTCCTGACTTTC	CASSFGGANVLTF
TRBD2	-	TRBV6-6	TRBJ2-7	TGTGCCAGCAGGGCCCTAGCGGGCCTGTCCTACGAGCAGTACTTC	CASRALAGLSYEQYF
-	-	TRBV20-1	TRBJ2-7	TGCAGTGCTAGAGAGAATCGACAGGTCTCCTACGAGCAGTACTTC	CSARENRQVSYEQYF
TRBD1	-	TRBV5-8	TRBJ1-5	TGTGCCAGCAGCACGACAGGGGGCAGCAATCAGCCCCAGCATTTT	CASSTTGGSNQPQHF
-	-	TRBV24-1	TRBJ1-5	TGTGCCACCAGTGATTTGGATAGCAATCAGCCCCAGCATTTT	CATSDLDSNQPQHF
-	-	TRBV28	TRBJ2-3	TGTGCCAGCAGTCAACCGGAGACCTCCACAGATACGCAGTATTTT	CASSQPETSTDTQYF
TRBD1	-	TRBV2	TRBJ2-2	TGTGCCACCAGACGACAGGGATCCACCGGGGAGCTGTTTTTT	CATRRQGSTGELFF
-	-	TRBV2	TRBJ2-5	TGTGCCAGCATTCCCCTGGGGCAAGAGACCCAGTACTTC	CASIPLGQETQYF
-	-	TRBV6-2/TRBV6-3	TRBJ2-3	TGTGCCAGCTGGTCGGCTAGCACAGATACGCAGTATTTT	CASWSASTDTQYF
-	-	TRBV12-3/TRBV12-4	TRBJ2-5	TGTGCCAGCAGTTCCCCCTTTGGTGGCGACATACCTTACCAAGAGACCCAGTACTTC	CASSSPFGGDIPYQETQYF
TRBD2	once	TRBV6-2/TRBV6-3	TRBJ2-1	TGTGCCAGCAGGGAGACAGCTCTTAACGCGGGGGGCTCCTACAATGAGCAGTTCTTC	CASRETALNAGGSYNEQFF
-	-	TRBV11-2	TRBJ1-4	TGTGCCAGCAGCCTTGCTCATGAAAAACTGTTTTTT	CASSLAHEKLFF
TRBD1	-	TRBV9	TRBJ1-1	TGTGCCAGCAGCCCAGGGGGCTGGACTGAAGCTTTCTTT	CASSPGGWTEAFF
-	-	TRBV4-1	TRBJ2-7	TGCGCCAGCAGCCAAGGTCTCGGATCCGGCTACGAGCAGTACTTC	CASSQGLGSGYEQYF
-	-	TRBV29-1	TRBJ2-3	TGCAGCACCGGACAGACAGATACGCAGTATTTT	CSTGQTDTQYF
-	-	TRBV6-5	TRBJ2-1	TGTGCCAGCAGTGCAGACTGGGGTGAGCAGTTCTTC	CASSADWGEQFF
TRBD1	-	TRBV4-3	TRBJ2-7	TGCGCCAGCAGCCCCTCCGGGACAGGGGGGGACGAGCAGTACTTC	CASSPSGTGGDEQYF
-	-	TRBV29-1	TRBJ2-1	TGCAGCGTTTATGGAGGGGAACTCTATGAGCAGTTCTTC	CSVYGGELYEQFF
-	-	TRBV4-1	TRBJ1-1	TGCGCCAGCAGCCAAGATAAAGGGGCCTCGAACACTGAAGCTTTCTTT	CASSQDKGASNTEAFF
-	-	TRBV6-5	TRBJ2-7	TGTGCCAGCAGTTACTCTGGACAGTACGAGCAGTACTTC	CASSYSGQYEQYF
TRBD1	-	TRBV27	TRBJ2-1	TGTGCCAGCAGCCGGGACAGGGGGCTCAATGAGCAGTTCTTC	CASSRDRGLNEQFF
-	-	TRBV5-4	TRBJ2-7	TGTGCCAGCAGCTTGGCCTCAGGGAACTACGAGCAGTACTTC	CASSLASGNYEQYF
-	-	TRBV25-1	TRBJ1-2	TGTGCCAGCAGTGAAGGTTCGGGGCCCTATGGCTACACCTTC	CASSEGSGPYGYTF
-	-	TRBV12-2	TRBJ2-7	TGTGCAAGTCGCTTAGCTCGGACGGGAGCCGGCTACGAGCAGTACTTC	CASRLARTGAGYEQYF
-	-	TRBV28	TRBJ2-7	TGTGCCAGCAGTTTGAACAGCGAGCAGTACTTC	CASSLNSEQYF
-	few	TRBV9	TRBJ2-3	TGTGCCAGCAGCCCTTACCGGGGTAGCACAGATACGCAGTATTTT	CASSPYRGSTDTQYF